This TCR beta chain stems from a study of beta chain features in type 1 diabetes. General observations from the study: Compared with healthy donors, patients appeared to share more similar naive, central memory and regulatory TCRB repertoires. Researchers report that Type 1 diabetes patients had moderately but significantly shorter TCRB CDR3s across all four CD4+ subsets. VDJ junctions sequenced from type 1 diabetes patients showed fewer insertions and more deletions.

CDR1 SQVTM and CDR2 ANQGSEA come from the germline V gene. Trimming removed 4 bases from V and 3 bases from J, with 14 bases in between. This CDR3 is 14 amino acids long. Every bit of the isolated RNA underwent reverse transcription, so sequencing read expressed TCRB transcripts. TCRdb's copy holds only in-frame clones and misses some; the assay was immunoSEQ multiplex PCR. The sample has around 14,000 clones, around 69% seen once; the top ten hold roughly 0.32%. This clone has a single count. Its specificity is not known. CD4+ cells of the naive, central memory, regulatory and stem cell-like memory types were sorted via CD45RO/CCR7/CD25/CD127/CD95/CD27.

The chain is built from TRBV29-1 and TRBJ2-3, with a tentative D call TRBD2 (6 bases). The origin of this receptor is a young woman with type 1 diabetes. Sequencing was performed on stem cell memory CD4+ T cells from blood. CDR3: CSVADRRGTDTQYF. CDR3 nucleotide sequence: TGCAGCGTTGCGGACCGGAGGGGAACAGATACGCAGTATTTT.